The next 15 T cell receptor beta chains were all read from a single sample in a study of cytomegalovirus exposure and HLA in healthy donors. In the PCR, 60 Vbeta and 13 Jbeta primers were used. The table came from immunoSEQ multiplex PCR; TCRdb's copy has only in-frame clones and leaves some out. Counted here are about 130,000 clones, 70% to 80% occurring once; the ten biggest clones make up approximately 2.9%. The sample taken for sequencing was PBMCs. Receptors originate from a human donor in good health.

This chain links TRBV30 with TRBJ2-6, with D unresolved. Germline CDR1 GTSNPN, CDR2 SVGIG (reference sequence). This CDR3 has 15 amino acids. Trimming left V 4 bases short and J 0 bases short, with 10 bases between. CDR3 in DNA: TGTGCCTGGACTCCGAGCGCCTCTGGGGCCAACGTCCTGACTTTC. This sequence encodes CAWTPSASGANVLTF.

The V gene is TRBV27, the J gene TRBJ1-2; D might be TRBD1 (5 bases). V was shortened by 8 bases and J by 8 bases, with 15 bases between the two germline ends. Germline V gives CDR1 MNHEY, CDR2 SMNVEV (reference sequence). The CDR3 is 12 residues long. The CDR3 loop reads CASVNPGGGYTF. For the CDR3, the DNA is TGTGCCAGCGTCAATCCCGGGGGGGGCTACACCTTC.

V and J are TRBV2 and TRBJ2-1; D gene unclear. Germline V CDR1 and CDR2: SNHLY, FYNNEI. The CDR3 contains 14 residues. Trimming left V 3 bases short and J 0 bases short, with 6 bases between. For the CDR3, the DNA is TGTGCCAGCAGTGAGGCTGGCTCCTACAATGAGCAGTTCTTC. The encoded protein is CASSEAGSYNEQFF.

Only one count was recorded for this clone. DNA for the CDR3: TGCGCCAGCAGCGCCTTAGCGGGAACAAACAATGAGCAGTTCTTC. Translating gives CASSALAGTNNEQFF. The V and J genes are TRBV5-1 and TRBJ2-1; 8 bases map to TRBD2. The CDR3 extends over 15 amino acids. Germline V gene sequence: CDR1 SGHRS, CDR2 YFSETQ. The V segment lost 4 bases and the J segment 5 bases; nucleotides outside the gene matches: 8. The whole variable domain, filled in from reference TRBV5-1 and TRBJ2-1, reads KAGVTQTPRYLIKTRGQQVTLSCSPISGHRSVSWYQQTPGQGLQFLFEYFSETQRNKGNFPGRFSGRQFSNSRSEMNVSTLELGDSALYLCASSALAGTNNEQFFGPGTRLTVL.

The table lists this clone with a few counts. The chain couples TRBV5-6 to TRBJ2-7, with D perhaps matching TRBD2 (5 bases). The V end was cut by 2 bases, the J end by 5 bases, with 11 bases between. This CDR3 has 13 residues. The germline gives CDR1 SGHDT, CDR2 YYEEEE. The CDR3 bases are TGTGCCAGCAGCTTTGTGCAGAGGGACGAGCAGTACTTC. Translated, it gives CASSFVQRDEQYF. The variable domain in full, completed from reference TRBV5-6 and TRBJ2-7, reads DAGVTQSPTHLIKTRGQQVTLRCSPKSGHDTVSWYQQALGQGPQFIFQYYEEEERQRGNFPDRFSGHQFPNYSSELNVNALLLGDSALYLCASSFVQRDEQYFGPGTRLTVT.

The rearrangement uses TRBV9 and TRBJ2-2; 7 bases match TRBD1. Germline V gene sequence: CDR1 SGDLS, CDR2 YYNGEE. The CDR3 is 17 amino acids. The junction had 13 bases not matched to a gene; V was cut back by 4 bases and J by 4 bases. CDR3 protein: CASSPQGQGPFTGELFF. Written as DNA, the CDR3 is TGTGCCAGCAGCCCACAGGGGCAGGGACCTTTCACCGGGGAGCTGTTTTTT.

The J gene is TRBJ1-2, the V gene TRBV30, with 10 bases matching TRBD1. The CDR3 consists of 13 residues. J was trimmed by 5 bases and V by 3 bases; bases with no gene match: 3. The germline V gene has CDR1 GTSNPN and CDR2 SVGIG (reference sequence). In DNA form, the CDR3 reads TGTGCCTGGAGGGACAGGGGGGATTATGGCTACACCTTC. This codes for CAWRDRGDYGYTF.

The chain uses TRBV6-5 and TRBJ2-3, with D perhaps TRBD1 (6 bases). Germline V gene lookup returns CDR1 MNHEY and CDR2 SVGAGI. Trimming pared 5 bases from V and 0 bases from J, leaving 12 bases between. The length of the CDR3 is 15 residues. This CDR3 reads CASSARQASTDTQYF. The CDR3 DNA reads as TGTGCCAGCAGTGCCCGACAGGCGAGCACAGATACGCAGTATTTT.

V usage is TRBV27 and J usage is TRBJ2-7; D call uncertain. Trimming stripped 5 bases from V and 0 bases from J, with 8 bases between. The CDR3 extends over 13 amino acids. The V gene's germline CDR1 is MNHEY and CDR2 SMNVEV (reference sequence). The DNA of the CDR3 is TGTGCCAGCAGTCTCCTGTACTCCTACGAGCAGTACTTC. Amino acid sequence: CASSLLYSYEQYF.

This clone has only a few counts. The rearrangement joins TRBV7-9 to TRBJ1-4, with TRBD1 identical over 8 bases. V trimming: 0 bases; J trimming: 5 bases; junction bases outside the gene matches: 2. From germline, CDR1 is SEHNR and CDR2 FQNEAQ (reference sequence). This CDR3 contains 15 residues. The CDR3 sequence is CASSLATGENEKLFF. CDR3 DNA: TGTGCCAGCAGCTTAGCGACAGGGGAGAATGAAAAACTGTTTTTT.

This clone occurred once. The J gene is TRBJ2-5, the V gene TRBV7-6; no clear D. V dropped 1 base and J dropped 0 bases, with 9 bases sitting between them. Germline values: CDR1 SGHVS, CDR2 FNYEAQ. The CDR3 loop spans 15 amino acids. CDR3 sequence: CASSLGVSYQETQYF. CDR3 DNA sequence: TGTGCCAGCAGCTTAGGTGTGTCTTACCAAGAGACCCAGTACTTC.

The chain carries TRBV11-1 and TRBJ1-1; 8 nucleotides line up with TRBD1. With 0 bases clipped from V and 0 bases from J, the junction kept 6 bases outside the gene matches. This CDR3 is built from 17 residues. Germline CDR1 is SGHAT and CDR2 is FQDESV (reference sequence). CDR3 sequence (DNA): TGTGCCAGCAGCTTAGCCCTGGGACAGGCCTTGAACACTGAAGCTTTCTTT. As protein: CASSLALGQALNTEAFF.

The chain has TRBV19 and TRBJ1-1, with TRBD1 as a possible D gene (5 bases). The CDR3 sequence is 13 residues long. The germline V gene has CDR1 LNHDA and CDR2 SQIVND (reference sequence). Trimming left V 0 bases short and J 5 bases short, with 7 bases between. This CDR3 is CASSIEHRTEAFF. CDR3 bases: TGTGCCAGTAGTATAGAGCACAGGACTGAAGCTTTCTTT.

This clone has more than one count but fewer than ten. The gene calls are TRBV19 and TRBJ1-6; unclear D gene. This CDR3 has 12 residues. V was pared by 5 bases and J by 9 bases, with 8 bases between. Germline V lookup: CDR1 LNHDA, CDR2 SQIVND (reference sequence). CDR3 in amino acids: CASSFSGSPLHF. The CDR3 DNA follows: TGTGCCAGTAGTTTTAGCGGTTCACCCCTCCACTTT.

The genes are TRBV27 and TRBJ2-1; the match to TRBD1 covers 8 bases. V trimming: 5 bases; J trimming: 2 bases; junction bases outside the gene matches: 8. The CDR3 covers 16 residues. The germline V gene encodes CDR1 MNHEY and CDR2 SMNVEV (reference sequence). This CDR3 is CASSGMDREAYNEQFF. The CDR3 nucleotides read TGTGCCAGCAGTGGCATGGACAGGGAAGCCTACAATGAGCAGTTCTTC.